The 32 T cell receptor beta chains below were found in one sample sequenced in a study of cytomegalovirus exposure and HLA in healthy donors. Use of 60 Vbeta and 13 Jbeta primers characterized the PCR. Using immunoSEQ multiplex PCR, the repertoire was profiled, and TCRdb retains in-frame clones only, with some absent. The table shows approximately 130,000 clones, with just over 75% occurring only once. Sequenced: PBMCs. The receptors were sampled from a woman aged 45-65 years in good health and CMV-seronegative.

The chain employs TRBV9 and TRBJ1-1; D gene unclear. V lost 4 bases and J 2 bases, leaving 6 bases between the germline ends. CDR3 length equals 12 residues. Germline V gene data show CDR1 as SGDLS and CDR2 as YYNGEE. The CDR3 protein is CASSPPNTEAFF. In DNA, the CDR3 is TGTGCCAGCAGCCCCCCTAACACTGAAGCTTTCTTT.

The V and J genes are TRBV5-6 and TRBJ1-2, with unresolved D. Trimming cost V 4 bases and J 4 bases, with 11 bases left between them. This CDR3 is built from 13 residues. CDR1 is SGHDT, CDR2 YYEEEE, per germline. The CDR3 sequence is CASSTTRSYGYTF. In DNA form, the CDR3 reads TGTGCCAGCAGCACCACAAGGAGCTATGGCTACACCTTC.

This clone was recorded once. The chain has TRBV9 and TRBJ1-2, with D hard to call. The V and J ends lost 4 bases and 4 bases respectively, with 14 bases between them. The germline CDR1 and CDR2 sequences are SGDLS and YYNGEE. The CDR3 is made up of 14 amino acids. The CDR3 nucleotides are TGTGCCAGCAGCCCGGAGGGAGGAACCTATGGCTACACCTTC. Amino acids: CASSPEGGTYGYTF.

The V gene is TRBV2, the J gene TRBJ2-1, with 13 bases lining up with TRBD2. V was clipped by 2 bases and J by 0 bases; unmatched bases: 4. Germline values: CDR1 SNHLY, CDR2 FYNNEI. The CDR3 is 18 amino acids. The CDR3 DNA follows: TGTGCCAGCAGTGAAACTAGCGGGAGGGGGGCCTCCTACAATGAGCAGTTCTTC. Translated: CASSETSGRGASYNEQFF.

The CDR3 region has the DNA TGTGCCAGCAGTTACTCGCCCTCTCAGGGGGCGAACGAGCAGTACGTC. This translates into CASSYSPSQGANEQYV. The gene calls are TRBV6-5 and TRBJ2-7, with TRBD1 identical over 8 bases. The CDR3 is made up of 16 amino acids. Trimming took 0 bases from V and 5 from J; bases not matched to a gene: 9. Per the germline V gene, CDR1 is MNHEY and CDR2 is SVGAGI.

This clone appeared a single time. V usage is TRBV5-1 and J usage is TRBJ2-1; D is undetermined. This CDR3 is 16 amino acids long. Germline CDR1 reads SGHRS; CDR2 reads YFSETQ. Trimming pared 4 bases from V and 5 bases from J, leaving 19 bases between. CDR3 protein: CASSPRSSSGDNEQFF. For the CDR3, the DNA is TGCGCCAGCAGCCCTCGCTCCTCATCGGGTGACAATGAGCAGTTCTTC.

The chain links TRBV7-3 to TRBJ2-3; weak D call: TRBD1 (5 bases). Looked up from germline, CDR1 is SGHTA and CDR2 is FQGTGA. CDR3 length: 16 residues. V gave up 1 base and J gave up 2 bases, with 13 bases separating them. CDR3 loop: CASSLRAGWNTDTQYF. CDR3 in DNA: TGTGCCAGCAGCTTAAGGGCAGGGTGGAACACAGATACGCAGTATTTT. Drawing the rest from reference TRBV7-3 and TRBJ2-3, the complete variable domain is GAGVSQTPSNKVTEKGKYVELRCDPISGHTALYWYRQSLGQGPEFLIYFQGTGAADDSGLPNDRFFAVRPEGSVSTLKIQRTERGDSAVYLCASSLRAGWNTDTQYFGPGTRLTVL.

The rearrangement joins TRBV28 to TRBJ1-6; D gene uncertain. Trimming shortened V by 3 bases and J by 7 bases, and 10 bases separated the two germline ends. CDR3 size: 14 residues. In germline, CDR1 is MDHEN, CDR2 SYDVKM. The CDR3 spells CASSLGELNSPLHF. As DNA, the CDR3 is TGTGCCAGCAGTTTGGGCGAGTTGAATTCACCCCTCCACTTT.

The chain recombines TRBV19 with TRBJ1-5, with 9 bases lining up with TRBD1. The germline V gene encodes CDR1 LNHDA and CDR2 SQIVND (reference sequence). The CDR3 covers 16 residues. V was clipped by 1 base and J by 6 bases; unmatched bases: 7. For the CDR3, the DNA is TGTGCCAGTAGTATAGGGGACAGGGCGGTTGGTCAGCCCCAGCATTTT. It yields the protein CASSIGDRAVGQPQHF. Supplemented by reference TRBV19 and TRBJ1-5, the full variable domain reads DGGITQSPKYLFRKEGQNVTLSCEQNLNHDAMYWYRQDPGQGLRLIYYSQIVNDFQKGDIAEGYSVSREKKESFPLTVTSAQKNPTAFYLCASSIGDRAVGQPQHFGDGTRLSIL.

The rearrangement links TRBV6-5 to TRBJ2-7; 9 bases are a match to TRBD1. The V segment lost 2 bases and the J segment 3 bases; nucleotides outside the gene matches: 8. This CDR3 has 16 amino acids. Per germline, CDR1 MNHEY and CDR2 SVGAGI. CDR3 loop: CASSYAGTGFNYEQYF. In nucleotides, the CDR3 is TGTGCCAGCAGTTACGCCGGGACAGGGTTTAACTACGAGCAGTACTTC.

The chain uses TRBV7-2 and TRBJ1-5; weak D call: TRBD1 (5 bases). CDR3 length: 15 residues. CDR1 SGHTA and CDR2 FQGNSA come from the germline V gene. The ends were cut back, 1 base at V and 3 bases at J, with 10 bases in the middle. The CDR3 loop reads CASSLGRAFNQPQHF. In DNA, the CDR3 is TGTGCCAGCAGCTTAGGCAGGGCCTTCAATCAGCCCCAGCATTTT.

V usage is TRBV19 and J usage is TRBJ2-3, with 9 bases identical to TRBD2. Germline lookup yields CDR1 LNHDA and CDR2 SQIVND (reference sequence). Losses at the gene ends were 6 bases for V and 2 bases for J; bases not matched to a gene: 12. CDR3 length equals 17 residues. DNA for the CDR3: TGTGCCAGTAGCAATAGAGGGCTAGCGGGAAACACAGATACGCAGTATTTT. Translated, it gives CASSNRGLAGNTDTQYF. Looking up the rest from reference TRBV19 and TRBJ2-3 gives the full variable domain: DGGITQSPKYLFRKEGQNVTLSCEQNLNHDAMYWYRQDPGQGLRLIYYSQIVNDFQKGDIAEGYSVSREKKESFPLTVTSAQKNPTAFYLCASSNRGLAGNTDTQYFGPGTRLTVL.

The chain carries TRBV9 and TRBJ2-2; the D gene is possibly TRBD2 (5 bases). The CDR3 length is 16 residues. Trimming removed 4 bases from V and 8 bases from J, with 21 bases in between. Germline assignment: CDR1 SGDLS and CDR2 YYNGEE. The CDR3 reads CASSPRAREGPGELFF. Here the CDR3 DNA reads TGTGCCAGCAGCCCCCGGGCTAGAGAGGGCCCTGGGGAGCTGTTTTTT.

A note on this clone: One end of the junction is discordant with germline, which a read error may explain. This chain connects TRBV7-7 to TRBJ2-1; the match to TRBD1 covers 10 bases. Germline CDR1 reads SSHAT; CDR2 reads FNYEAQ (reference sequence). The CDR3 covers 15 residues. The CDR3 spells CASSLATGGWNEQFF. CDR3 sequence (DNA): TGTGCTAGCAGCTTAGCGACAGGGGGCTGGAATGAGCAGTTCTTC.

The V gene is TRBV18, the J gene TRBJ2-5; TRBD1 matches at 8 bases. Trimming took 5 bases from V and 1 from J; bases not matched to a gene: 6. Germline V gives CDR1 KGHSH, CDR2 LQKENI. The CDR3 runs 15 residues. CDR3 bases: TGTGCCAGCTCATCCCGACAGGGGCGCCAAGAGACCCAGTACTTC. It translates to CASSSRQGRQETQYF.

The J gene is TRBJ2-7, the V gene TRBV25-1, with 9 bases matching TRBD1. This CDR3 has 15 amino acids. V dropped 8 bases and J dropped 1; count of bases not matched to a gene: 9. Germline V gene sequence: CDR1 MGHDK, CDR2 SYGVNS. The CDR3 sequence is CASSQPDRGSYEQYF. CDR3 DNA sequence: TGTGCCAGCTCCCAACCGGACAGGGGATCCTACGAGCAGTACTTC.

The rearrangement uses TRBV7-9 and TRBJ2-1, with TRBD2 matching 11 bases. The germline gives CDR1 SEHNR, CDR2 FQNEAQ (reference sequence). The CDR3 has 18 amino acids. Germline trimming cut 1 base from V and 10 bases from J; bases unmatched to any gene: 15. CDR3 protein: CASSLGVSGRASGREQFF. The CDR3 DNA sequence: TGTGCCAGCAGCTTAGGGGTTAGCGGGAGGGCCTCCGGTCGAGAGCAGTTCTTC.

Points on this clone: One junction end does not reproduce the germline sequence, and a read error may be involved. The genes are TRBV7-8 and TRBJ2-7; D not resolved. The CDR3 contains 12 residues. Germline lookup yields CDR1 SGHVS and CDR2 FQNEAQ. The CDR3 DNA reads TGTGCCAGCAGCCGTCTTTTGCCTAGTTTGCTCTTC. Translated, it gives CASSRLLPSLLF.

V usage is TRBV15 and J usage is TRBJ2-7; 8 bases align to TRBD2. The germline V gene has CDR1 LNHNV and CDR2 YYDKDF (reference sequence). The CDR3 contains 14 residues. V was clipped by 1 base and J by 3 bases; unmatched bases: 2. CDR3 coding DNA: TGTGCCACCAGCAGAGCGGGGGGGCACTACGAGCAGTACTTC. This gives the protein CATSRAGGHYEQYF.

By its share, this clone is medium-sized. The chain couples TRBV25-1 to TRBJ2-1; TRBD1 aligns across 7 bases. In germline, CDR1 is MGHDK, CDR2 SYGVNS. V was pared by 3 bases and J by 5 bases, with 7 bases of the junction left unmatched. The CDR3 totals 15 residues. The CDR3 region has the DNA TGTGCCAGCAGTGAGCCCGGACAGGTAGACAATGAGCAGTTCTTC. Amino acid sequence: CASSEPGQVDNEQFF. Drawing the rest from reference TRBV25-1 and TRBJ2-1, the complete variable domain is EADIYQTPRYLVIGTGKKITLECSQTMGHDKMYWYQQDPGMELHLIHYSYGVNSTEKGDLSSESTVSRIRTEHFPLTLESARPSHTSQYLCASSEPGQVDNEQFFGPGTRLTVL.

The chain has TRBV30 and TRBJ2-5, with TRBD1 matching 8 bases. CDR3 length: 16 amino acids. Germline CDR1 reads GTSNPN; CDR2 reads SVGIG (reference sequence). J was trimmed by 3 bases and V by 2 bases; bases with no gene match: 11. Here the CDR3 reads CAWSPPDRGAKETQYF. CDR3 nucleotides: TGTGCCTGGAGTCCCCCCGACAGGGGCGCGAAAGAGACCCAGTACTTC.

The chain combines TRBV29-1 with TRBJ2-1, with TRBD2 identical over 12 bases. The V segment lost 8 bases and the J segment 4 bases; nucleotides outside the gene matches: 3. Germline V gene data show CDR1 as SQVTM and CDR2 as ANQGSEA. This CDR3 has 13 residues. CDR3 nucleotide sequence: TGCAGCACGACTAGCGGGAGTTACAATGAGCAGTTCTTC. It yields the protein CSTTSGSYNEQFF.

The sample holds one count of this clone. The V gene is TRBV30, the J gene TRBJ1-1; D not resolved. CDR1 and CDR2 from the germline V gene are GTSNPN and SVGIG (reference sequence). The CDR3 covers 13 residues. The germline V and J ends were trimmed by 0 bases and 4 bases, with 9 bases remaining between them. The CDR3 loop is CAWSVQEGTEAFF. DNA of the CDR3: TGTGCCTGGAGTGTACAAGAGGGCACTGAAGCTTTCTTT. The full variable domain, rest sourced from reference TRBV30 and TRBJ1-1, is SQTIHQWPATLVQPVGSPLSLECTVEGTSNPNLYWYRQAAGRGLQLLFYSVGIGQISSEVPQNLSASRPQDRQFILSSKKLLLSDSGFYLCAWSVQEGTEAFFGQGTRLTVV.

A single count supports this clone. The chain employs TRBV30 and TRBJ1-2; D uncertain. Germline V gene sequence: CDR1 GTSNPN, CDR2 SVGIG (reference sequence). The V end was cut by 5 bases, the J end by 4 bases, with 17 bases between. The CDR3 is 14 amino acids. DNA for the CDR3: TGTGCCTGGTACCCCTTGGCCGCTAGCTATGGCTACACCTTC. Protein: CAWYPLAASYGYTF.

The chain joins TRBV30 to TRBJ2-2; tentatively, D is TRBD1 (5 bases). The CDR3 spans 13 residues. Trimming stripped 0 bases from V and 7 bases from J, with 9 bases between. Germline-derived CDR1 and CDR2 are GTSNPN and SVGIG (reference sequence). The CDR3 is CAWSVGVSGELFF. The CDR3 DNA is TGTGCCTGGAGTGTAGGGGTCAGCGGGGAGCTGTTTTTT. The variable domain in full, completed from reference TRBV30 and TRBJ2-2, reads SQTIHQWPATLVQPVGSPLSLECTVEGTSNPNLYWYRQAAGRGLQLLFYSVGIGQISSEVPQNLSASRPQDRQFILSSKKLLLSDSGFYLCAWSVGVSGELFFGEGSRLTVL.

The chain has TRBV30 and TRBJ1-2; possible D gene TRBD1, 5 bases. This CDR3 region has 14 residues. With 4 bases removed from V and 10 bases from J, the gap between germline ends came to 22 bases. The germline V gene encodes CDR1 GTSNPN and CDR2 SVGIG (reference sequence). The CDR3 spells CAWNLMGREGHYTF. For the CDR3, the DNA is TGTGCCTGGAATCTTATGGGCAGGGAAGGTCACTACACCTTC. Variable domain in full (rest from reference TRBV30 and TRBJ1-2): SQTIHQWPATLVQPVGSPLSLECTVEGTSNPNLYWYRQAAGRGLQLLFYSVGIGQISSEVPQNLSASRPQDRQFILSSKKLLLSDSGFYLCAWNLMGREGHYTFGSGTRLTVV.

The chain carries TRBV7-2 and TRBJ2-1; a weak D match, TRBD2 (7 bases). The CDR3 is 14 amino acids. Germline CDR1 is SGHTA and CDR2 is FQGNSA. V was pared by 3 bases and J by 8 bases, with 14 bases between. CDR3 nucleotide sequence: TGTGCCAGCAGCTTGATGGGGGGGGCTCATGAGCAGTTCTTC. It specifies CASSLMGGAHEQFF.

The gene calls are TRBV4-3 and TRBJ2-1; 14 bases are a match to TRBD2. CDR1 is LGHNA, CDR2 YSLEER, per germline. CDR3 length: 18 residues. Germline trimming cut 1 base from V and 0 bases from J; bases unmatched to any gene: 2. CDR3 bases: TGCGCCAGCAGCCAAGGACTAGCGGGAGGGCCCTCCTACAATGAGCAGTTCTTC. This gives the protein CASSQGLAGGPSYNEQFF.

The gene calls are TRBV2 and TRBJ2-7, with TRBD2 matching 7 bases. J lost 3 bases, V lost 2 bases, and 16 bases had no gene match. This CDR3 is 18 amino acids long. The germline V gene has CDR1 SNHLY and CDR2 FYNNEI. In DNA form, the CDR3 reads TGTGCCAGCAGTGAACGGGTTGAATTTACGGGAGGACTCTACGAGCAGTACTTC. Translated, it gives CASSERVEFTGGLYEQYF. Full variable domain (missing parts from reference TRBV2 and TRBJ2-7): EPEVTQTPSHQVTQMGQEVILRCVPISNHLYFYWYRQILGQKVEFLVSFYNNEISEKSEIFDDQFSVERPDGSNFTLKIRSTKLEDSAMYFCASSERVEFTGGLYEQYFGPGTRLTVT.

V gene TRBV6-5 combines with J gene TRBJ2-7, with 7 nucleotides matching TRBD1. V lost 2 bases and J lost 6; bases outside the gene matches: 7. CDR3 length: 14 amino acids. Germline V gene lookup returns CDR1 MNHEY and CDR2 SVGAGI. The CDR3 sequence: CASSYLARGSEQYF. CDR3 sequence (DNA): TGTGCCAGCAGTTACCTCGCCAGGGGGAGCGAGCAGTACTTC.

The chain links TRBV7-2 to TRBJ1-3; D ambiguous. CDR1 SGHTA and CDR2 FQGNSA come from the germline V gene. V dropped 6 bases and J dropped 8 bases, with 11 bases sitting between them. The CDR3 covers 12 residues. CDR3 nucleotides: TGTGCCAGCAGATCGGAGGCACACACCATATATTTT. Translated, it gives CASRSEAHTIYF.

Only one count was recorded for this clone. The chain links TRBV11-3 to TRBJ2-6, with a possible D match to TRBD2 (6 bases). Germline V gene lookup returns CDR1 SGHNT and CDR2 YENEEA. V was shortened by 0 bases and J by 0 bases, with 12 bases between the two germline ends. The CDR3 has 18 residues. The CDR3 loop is CASSLEAPGSSGANVLTF. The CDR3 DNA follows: TGTGCCAGCAGCTTAGAGGCCCCCGGGAGCTCTGGGGCCAACGTCCTGACTTTC.